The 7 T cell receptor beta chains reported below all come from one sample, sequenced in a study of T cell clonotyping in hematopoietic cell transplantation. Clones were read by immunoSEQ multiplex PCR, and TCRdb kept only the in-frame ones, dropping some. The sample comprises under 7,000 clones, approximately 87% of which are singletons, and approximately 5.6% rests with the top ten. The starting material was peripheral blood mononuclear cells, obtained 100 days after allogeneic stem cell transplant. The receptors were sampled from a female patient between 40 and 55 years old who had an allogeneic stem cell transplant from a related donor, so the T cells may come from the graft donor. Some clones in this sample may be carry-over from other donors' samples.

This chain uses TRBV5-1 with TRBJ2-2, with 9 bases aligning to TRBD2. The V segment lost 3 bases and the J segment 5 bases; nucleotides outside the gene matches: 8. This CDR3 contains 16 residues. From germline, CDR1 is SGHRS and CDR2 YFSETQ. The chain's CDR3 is CASSWDSGSRTGELFF. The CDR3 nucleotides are TGCGCCAGCAGCTGGGATAGCGGGAGCAGGACCGGGGAGCTGTTTTTT.

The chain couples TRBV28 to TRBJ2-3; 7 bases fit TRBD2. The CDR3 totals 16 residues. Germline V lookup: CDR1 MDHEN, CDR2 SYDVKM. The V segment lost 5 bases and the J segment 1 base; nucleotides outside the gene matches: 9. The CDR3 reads CASSPFGRTRTDTQYF. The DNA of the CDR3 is TGTGCCAGCAGTCCCTTCGGGAGGACCCGCACAGATACGCAGTATTTT.

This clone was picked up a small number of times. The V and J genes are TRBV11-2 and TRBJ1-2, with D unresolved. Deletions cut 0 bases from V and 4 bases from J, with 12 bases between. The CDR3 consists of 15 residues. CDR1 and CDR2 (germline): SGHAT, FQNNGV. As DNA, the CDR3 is TGTGCCAGCAGCTTAGATTTGCAGTCGACCTATGGCTACACCTTC. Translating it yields CASSLDLQSTYGYTF.

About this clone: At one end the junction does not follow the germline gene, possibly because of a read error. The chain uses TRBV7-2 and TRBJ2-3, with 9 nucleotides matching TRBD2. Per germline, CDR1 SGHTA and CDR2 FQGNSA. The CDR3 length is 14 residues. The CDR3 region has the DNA TGTGCCAGCAGCGTAGCGGGGGCCGGATATACGCAGTATTTT. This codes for CASSVAGAGYTQYF.

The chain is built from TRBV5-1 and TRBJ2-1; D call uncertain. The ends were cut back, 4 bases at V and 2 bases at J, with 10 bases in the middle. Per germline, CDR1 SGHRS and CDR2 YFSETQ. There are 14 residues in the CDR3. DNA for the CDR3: TGCGCCAGCAGCCAAGGTCACGCCTACAATGAGCAGTTCTTC. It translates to CASSQGHAYNEQFF.

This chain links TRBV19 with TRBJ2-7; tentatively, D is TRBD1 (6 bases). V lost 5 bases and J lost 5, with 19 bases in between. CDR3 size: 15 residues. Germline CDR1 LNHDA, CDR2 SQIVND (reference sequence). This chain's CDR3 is CASSAWDIRGDEQYF. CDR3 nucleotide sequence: TGTGCCAGTAGTGCCTGGGACATCCGAGGCGACGAGCAGTACTTC.

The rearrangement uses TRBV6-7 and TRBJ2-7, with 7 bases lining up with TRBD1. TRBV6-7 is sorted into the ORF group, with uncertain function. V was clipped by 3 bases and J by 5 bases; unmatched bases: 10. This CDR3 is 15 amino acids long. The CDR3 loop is CASSYPMTGPHEQYF. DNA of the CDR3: TGTGCCAGCAGTTATCCAATGACAGGGCCCCACGAGCAGTACTTC.